The present T cell receptor (beta chain) was sequenced within a study of T cells in Graves' hyperthyroidism and ophthalmopathy. Exclusion of patients followed from uncontrolled infection, other autoimmune disease, pregnancy or lactation. Over 9 ml of fresh peripheral blood supplied the PBMCs. From germline, CDR1 is ENHRY and CDR2 SYGVKD. V lost 2 bases to trimming and J lost 3 bases, with 8 bases between them. The length of the CDR3 is 14 residues. The CDR3 regions of TCR beta were amplified from RNA transcripts. The HTBI set primed first-round TCR CDR3 RT-PCR. TCRdb fed the multiplex PCR reads into MiXCR, producing one record per CDR3 protein. The repertoire holds roughly 700,000 distinct CDR3 sequences, with 15% to 20% as singletons. Study results and limitations: Median prediction lead before ophthalmopathy onset was 6 to 8 months with the model. Blood samples included most of the expanded thyroid clonotypes exceeding 0.001.

This clonotype has more than one count but fewer than ten. Its antigen is unknown. Sequenced material: blood. The TCR was taken from a man aged 45 to 65 with Graves' hyperthyroidism. The V gene is TRBV10-3, the J gene TRBJ1-5; a weak D match, TRBD1 (6 bases). The CDR3, as DNA: TGTGCCATCAGTGAGGGACAGAACAATCAGCCCCAGCATTTT. Amino acid sequence: CAISEGQNNQPQHF.